This T cell receptor (beta chain) was observed in a study of shared clonotypes between healthy human individuals. Findings and limits, study-wide: The four-donor shared clonotypes exceeded non-shared clonotypes in generation probability, with non-shared ones scoring lower.

This CDR3 spans 15 amino acids. CDR1 and CDR2 from the germline V gene are SGDLS and YYNGEE. With 0 bases removed from V and 2 bases from J, the gap between germline ends came to 6 bases. In regard to this clone: Its matching antigen is unknown. A far bigger clonotype differs at one base, so this is likely a read error.

Deep was the level at which the assay was run. TCRdb keeps only in-frame clones here, not all; method: immunoSEQ multiplex PCR. The top ten hold roughly 1.4% of the sample, which has about 1 million clones, under 80% seen once. A split of CD4+ cells into CD45RA+ naive and CD45RA-negative memory subsets was performed. The source is a young man in good health. Sequencing was done on a sample of memory CD4+ T cells sorted from blood. Subset meaning: CD45RA-negative fraction. J is TRBJ2-6 and V is TRBV9; TRBD1 is a possible D gene (6 bases). In DNA, the CDR3 is TGTGCCAGCAGCGTAGAGGGGGCTGGGGCCAACGTCCTGACTTTC. It codes for CASSVEGAGANVLTF.